Below, 6 T cell receptor beta chains from the same sample are listed, as sequenced in a study of blood T cell repertoires in COVID-19. Method: immunoSEQ multiplex PCR; TCRdb's copy keeps in-frame clones and lacks some. Here the sample spans 150,000 to 200,000 clones, approximately 91% being singletons. The specimen was PBMCs or T cells enriched from blood (not recorded which). Receptors were obtained from a woman between 18 and 29 years old who had recovered from COVID-19.

This CDR3 reads CASSLDAALSTDTQYF. The CDR3, as DNA: TGTGCCAGCAGCTTAGACGCTGCACTCAGCACAGATACGCAGTATTTT. The J gene is TRBJ2-3, the V gene TRBV11-2; D gene uncertain. CDR3 length: 16 residues. Germline loops: CDR1 SGHAT, CDR2 FQNNGV. Trimming removed 0 bases from V and 0 bases from J, with 10 bases in between.

A remark on this clone: Relative to the germline gene, one junction end is altered; a read error may explain this. The chain is built from TRBV6-5 and TRBJ2-1; TRBD2 might be the D (6 bases). Germline V gene lookup returns CDR1 MNHEY and CDR2 SVGAGI. The CDR3 loop spans 13 amino acids. The CDR3 sequence is CASSYSKLAEAVF. Written as DNA, the CDR3 is TGTGCCAGCAGTTACTCGAAACTAGCAGAAGCGGTCTTC.

The V gene is TRBV21-1, the J gene TRBJ2-1; the DNA was not used to check the table's D call, TRBD1. TRBV21-1 counts as a pseudogene. CDR3 length: 18 residues. For the CDR3, the DNA is TGTGCCAGCAGCAAAAGGCAGTTTGGGCAGGCCCTACCCAATGAGCAGTTCTTC. Translated, it gives CASSKRQFGQALPNEQFF.

This chain uses TRBV5-4 with TRBJ2-1, with 12 positions matching TRBD2. CDR3 size: 17 residues. CDR1 is SGHNT and CDR2 is YYREEE in the germline V gene (reference sequence). The V gene end was trimmed by 3 bases and the J gene end by 7 bases; junction bases not matched to a gene: 11. The CDR3 is CASSYRLAGVVENEQFF. CDR3 coding DNA: TGTGCCAGCAGCTATCGACTAGCGGGAGTCGTGGAGAATGAGCAGTTCTTC.

This rearrangement joins TRBV6-5 to TRBJ1-4; tentatively, D is TRBD1 (5 bases). In germline, CDR1 is MNHEY, CDR2 SVGAGI. Trimming took off 0 bases at V and 0 bases at J, with 8 bases between the two ends. This CDR3 has 16 residues. The CDR3 here is CASSYSGLATNEKLFF. DNA for the CDR3: TGTGCCAGCAGTTACTCGGGGCTTGCAACTAATGAAAAACTGTTTTTT.

The CDR3 sequence is CATSSPAGRGRETQYF. CDR3 sequence (DNA): TGTGCCACCAGCAGTCCCGCGGGCAGGGGCAGGGAGACCCAGTACTTC. The chain links TRBV15 to TRBJ2-5; TRBD1 might be the D (6 bases). The CDR3 length is 16 residues. In germline, CDR1 is LNHNV, CDR2 YYDKDF (reference sequence). V lost 3 bases and J lost 5, with 19 bases in between.